This is a list of T cell receptor beta chains from one sample in a study of CD8+ T cells in alopecia areata. Sequencing was performed with immunoSEQ multiplex PCR; in TCRdb, only in-frame clones are kept and a portion is missing. Here the sample spans 130,000 or so clones, almost 50% being singletons. Source: CD8+ T cells sorted from blood, taken at week 0. The origin of the receptors is a human donor with alopecia areata. Each CDR3 is given with its conserved first and last residue. The order of the fields is J gene, V gene, CDR3 protein.

J gene: TRBJ2-5; V gene: TRBV12-5; CDR3 protein: CASRDREETQYF
J gene: TRBJ1-5; V gene: TRBV6-6; CDR3 protein: CASSSPDRTLNQPQHF
J gene: TRBJ2-1; V gene: TRBV27; CDR3 protein: CASSGGGTPTGNEQFF
J gene: TRBJ2-7; V gene: TRBV28; CDR3 protein: CASSWGFSYEQYF
J gene: TRBJ2-7; V gene: TRBV4-1; CDR3 protein: CASSPEGARFDEQYF
J gene: TRBJ2-5; V gene: TRBV4-3; CDR3 protein: CASSRLTGGQETQYF
J gene: TRBJ2-4; V gene: TRBV2; CDR3 protein: CASSLQGKAAKNIQYF
J gene: TRBJ2-1; V gene: TRBV7-2; CDR3 protein: CASSLGAGGWSSYNEQFF
J gene: TRBJ2-5; V gene: TRBV27; CDR3 protein: CASSLGGGRETQYF
J gene: TRBJ2-2; V gene: TRBV9; CDR3 protein: CASSVDPSQSNTGELFF
J gene: TRBJ2-1; V gene: TRBV2; CDR3 protein: CASSDLANEQFF
J gene: TRBJ2-7; V gene: TRBV7-2; CDR3 protein: CASSFEVRASYEQYF
J gene: TRBJ2-7; V gene: TRBV27; CDR3 protein: CASLDRNGDEQYF
J gene: TRBJ1-2; V gene: TRBV13; CDR3 protein: CASSIGGVTGYTF
J gene: TRBJ2-3; V gene: TRBV27; CDR3 protein: CASTGTFMADTQYF
J gene: TRBJ1-5; V gene: TRBV27; CDR3 protein: CASSDIGKPQHF
J gene: TRBJ2-1; V gene: TRBV7-9; CDR3 protein: CASSLAIAGDLQFF
J gene: TRBJ2-1; V gene: TRBV7-8; CDR3 protein: CASSLAPNEQFF
J gene: TRBJ1-1; V gene: TRBV5-1; CDR3 protein: CASSLAAGALGTEAFF
J gene: TRBJ1-1; V gene: TRBV27; CDR3 protein: CASSFLGWGTEAFF
J gene: TRBJ2-3; V gene: TRBV15; CDR3 protein: CATSPGRVTDTQYF
J gene: TRBJ2-7; V gene: TRBV5-1; CDR3 protein: CASSPRDGSSYEQYF